The T cell receptor (beta chain) described here comes from a study of blood T cell repertoires in COVID-19. Study summary: The cDNA or gDNA used as material had been derived from T cells, B-cell-depleted T cells, or PBMCs.

In the authors' workflow: Nucleated cell number was recorded as an estimate derived from reference gene primer amplification. The repertoire was sequenced with immunoSEQ multiplex PCR; TCRdb's copy has only in-frame clones and lacks some. For V, J and clone size, that table is used; D and trimming come from the DNA. The sample has some 270,000 clones, over 75% seen once. The germline CDR1 and CDR2 sequences are LGHNT and FRNRAP. The CDR3 sequence is 15 residues long. Trimming took off 0 bases at V and 1 base at J, with 8 bases between the two ends. J is TRBJ2-3 and V is TRBV12-5; D is possibly TRBD1 (6 bases). The sequencing input was PBMCs or T cells enriched from blood (not recorded which). The clonotype originates from a woman aged 45-60 years with acute COVID-19. As DNA, the CDR3 is TGTGCTAGTGGTTTGGTAGGGGGAGGCACAGATACGCAGTATTTT. It encodes CASGLVGGGTDTQYF.